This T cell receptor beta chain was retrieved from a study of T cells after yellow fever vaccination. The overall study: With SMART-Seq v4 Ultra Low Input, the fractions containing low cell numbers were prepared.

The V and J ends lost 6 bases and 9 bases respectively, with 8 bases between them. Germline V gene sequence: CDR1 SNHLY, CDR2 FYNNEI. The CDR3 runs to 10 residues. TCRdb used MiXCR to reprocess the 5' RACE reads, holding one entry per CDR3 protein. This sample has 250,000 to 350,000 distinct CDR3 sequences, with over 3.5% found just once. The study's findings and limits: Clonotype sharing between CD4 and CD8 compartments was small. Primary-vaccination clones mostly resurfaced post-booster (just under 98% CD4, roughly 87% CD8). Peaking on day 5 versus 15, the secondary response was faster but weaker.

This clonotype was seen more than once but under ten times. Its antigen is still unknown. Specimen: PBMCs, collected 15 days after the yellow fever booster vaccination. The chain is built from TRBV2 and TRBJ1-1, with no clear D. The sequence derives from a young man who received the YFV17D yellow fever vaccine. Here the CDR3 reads CASRWLQAFF. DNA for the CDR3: TGTGCCAGCAGATGGCTCCAAGCTTTCTTT.